This TCR delta chain was captured by sequencing in a study of Vδ1+ human thymocytes. RNA was extracted from the cells and then reverse transcribed. Pooled V-gene forward primers with one constant-region reverse primer generated the CDR3 amplicons by multiplex PCR. TCRdb called clones from the multiplex PCR reads again using CATT. This sample carries under 80,000 delta-chain clones, around 32% of them seen once, and the ten largest clones take about 0.24%. Germline V gene sequence: CDR1 TSWWSYY, CDR2 QGS. Trimming cost V 2 bases and J 1 base, with 32 bases left between them. CDR3 size: 22 residues. Alphabeta T cells were depleted, then CD3+ Vdelta1+ Vdelta2- thymocytes were FACS-sorted. This clone was found once. Its matching antigen is unknown. Findings and caveats of the study: Despite high sort purity, 20% to 25% of thymic T cell receptor delta sequences were Vdelta2. Thymic TRG and TRD repertoires appeared highly polyclonal.

The receptor was derived from a boy less than two years old who had congenital heart surgery. V gene TRDV1 combines with J gene TRDJ1; D possibly uses TRDD2 or TRDD3 (5 bases each). The sample consisted of Vdelta1+ gamma-delta thymocytes from the thymus. Documented subset: FACS-sorted CD3+ TCRalphabeta- TCRVdelta1+ TCRVdelta2- thymocytes. The CDR3 DNA follows: TGTGCTCTTGGGGAATGTCACCTCACTCCTAAACCGATGGGGACCCCCACCGATAAACTCATCTTT. This codes for CALGECHLTPKPMGTPTDKLIF.